A selection of T cell receptor beta chains follows, all from one sample in a study of blood T cell repertoires in COVID-19. TCRdb's table, derived via immunoSEQ multiplex PCR, lists solely in-frame clones and lacks some. The table includes about 230,000 clones, about 87% detected once. Sequenced: peripheral blood. The receptors were sampled from a man aged 30 to 45 with COVID-19, enrolled during active disease. CDR3s include the opening cysteine and the closing phenylalanine or tryptophan. D genes are given only for firm matches.

TRBV5-8	TRBJ1-3	-	TGTGCCAGCAGCTCCGGGGTCAGTGCCTCTGGAAACACCATATATTTT	CASSSGVSASGNTIYF
TRBV9	TRBJ2-3	TRBD2	TGTGCCAGCAGCGTAGAGGGACTAGCCCCAGATACGCAGTATTTT	CASSVEGLAPDTQYF
TRBV28	TRBJ1-3	-	TGTGCCAGCAGTTTAGCAGGGGTCATCTCTGGAAACACCATATATTTT	CASSLAGVISGNTIYF
TRBV7-2	TRBJ2-4	-	TGTGCCAGCAGCTTAAGGGGGACCAAAAACATTCAGTACTTC	CASSLRGTKNIQYF
TRBV11-2	TRBJ2-1	TRBD2	TGTGCCAGCAGCTTCAGGACTAGCGGTTCGTTCTTC	CASSFRTSGSFF
TRBV28	TRBJ2-5	TRBD1	TGTGCCAGCGGGACAGGGTATAAGACCCAGTACTTC	CASGTGYKTQYF
TRBV24-1	TRBJ1-5	TRBD1	TGTGCCACCAGTGATAGTGGGACAGGGAGGTCAGGGCCCCAGCATTTT	CATSDSGTGRSGPQHF
TRBV5-4	TRBJ2-1	TRBD2	TGTGCCAGCAGCTGGACTAGCCTCGTCAACAATGAGCAGTTCTTC	CASSWTSLVNNEQFF
TRBV7-2	TRBJ1-2	-	TGTGCCAGCAGCTCAGGACGGGACTCCCTAGGAGGGGGCTACACCTTC	CASSSGRDSLGGGYTF
TRBV5-1	TRBJ2-2	TRBD1	TGCGCCAGCAGCTCGGGACAGGGGATAACCGGGGAGCTGTTTTTT	CASSSGQGITGELFF
TRBV24-1	TRBJ2-3	TRBD1	TGTGCCACCAGTGGACAGGGGACGAGCACGCAGTATTTT	CATSGQGTSTQYF
TRBV28	TRBJ2-7	TRBD2	TGTGCCAGCAGGCCCGGGACTAGTGCCTACGAGCAGTACTTC	CASRPGTSAYEQYF
TRBV5-6	TRBJ1-2	-	TGTGCCAGCAGCTTGGGTGACACGTGGGGGCGCTACACCTTC	CASSLGDTWGRYTF
TRBV5-1	TRBJ1-3	TRBD1	TGCGCCAGCAGCTCTACTGCAGGGGGATCTGGAAACACCATATATTTT	CASSSTAGGSGNTIYF
TRBV18	TRBJ1-1	-	TGTGCCAGCTCACCACCGACAGCGATTGAAGCTTTCTTT	CASSPPTAIEAFF
TRBV6-5	TRBJ1-2	TRBD1	TGTGCCAGCAGTTTGGGACAGGGGAGATATGGCTACACCTTC	CASSLGQGRYGYTF